The clone carrying this T cell receptor (beta chain) was counted a few times. This entry is derived from a study of blood T cell repertoires in COVID-19. Study background: Sites in the United States, Italy and Spain provided acute and convalescent COVID-19 samples. T cells, B-cell-depleted T cells, or PBMCs supplied cDNA or gDNA.

CDR1 SGHTA and CDR2 FQGNSA come from the germline V gene. The CDR3 has 16 amino acids. Losses at the gene ends were 5 bases for V and 3 bases for J; bases not matched to a gene: 8. Per the original methods: Reference gene primer amplification yielded estimated nucleated cell counts. The method was immunoSEQ multiplex PCR; TCRdb's version includes in-frame clones alone and lacks a portion of them. D and trimming were read from the DNA, whereas the V and J calls and clone size are those reported in that table. The sample yields around 230,000 clones, roughly 85% seen once. Material: peripheral blood. This chain links TRBV7-2 with TRBJ2-5, with TRBD2 matching over 11 bases. This receptor was obtained from a woman aged 40 to 50 with active or convalescent COVID-19. CDR3 nucleotides: TGTGCCAGCAGCCCCCGACTAGCGGGGAGAAAAGAGACCCAGTACTTC. Translated: CASSPRLAGRKETQYF. The full variable domain, its missing parts supplied by reference TRBV7-2 and TRBJ2-5, is GAGVSQSPSNKVTEKGKDVELRCDPISGHTALYWYRQSLGQGLEFLIYFQGNSAPDKSGLPSDRFSAERTGGSVSTLTIQRTQQEDSAVYLCASSPRLAGRKETQYFGPGTRLLVL.